This record covers a single T cell receptor beta chain. The antigen remains undetermined. TCRdb reprocessed the RACE reads with MiXCR, giving one entry per CDR3 protein. Found here are around 260,000 distinct CDR3 sequences, about 8.6% of them singletons; the top ten hold roughly 2.5%. Time point described: pre-sensitization, week 0. Treatment of the sample: therapeutic diphenylcyclopropenone sensitization with weekly scalp DPC. Germline V lookup: CDR1 SGHKS, CDR2 YYEKEE (reference sequence). This CDR3 comprises 16 residues. Trimming took 5 bases from V and 4 from J, leaving 19 bases between them. This sample was taken from a study of human T cells and chemical hapten exposure. Study in general: DPC (0.01%) was patch tested on the upper back and read at 6 days. Overall study results and limits: After DPC sensitization, TCRs above 1 in 1000 frequency showed no change.

J is TRBJ1-5 and V is TRBV5-5, with D unclear. Here the sequenced sample was whole blood, taken in connection with sensitization to the hapten diphenylcyclopropenone (DPC). This TCR was sampled from a woman aged 40 to 50 with alopecia areata. Some clones in this sample may be carry-over from other donors' samples. The CDR3 protein is CASSSRRYLGNQPQHF. CDR3 sequence (DNA): TGTGCCAGCAGTTCCCGCCGATACCTCGGAAATCAGCCCCAGCATTTT.